This entry lists 27 T cell receptor beta chains sequenced from one sample in a study of blood T cell repertoires in COVID-19. TCRdb keeps only in-frame clones here, not all; method: immunoSEQ multiplex PCR. The sample shows about 290,000 clones, around 89% of them seen only once. Sequencing was done on a sample of peripheral blood. These TCRs come from a man in his forties with acute or convalescent COVID-19.

The chain combines TRBV10-2 with TRBJ1-1, with TRBD1 matching 7 bases. Looked up from germline, CDR1 is WSHSY and CDR2 is SAAADI. Germline trimming cut 6 bases from V and 5 bases from J; bases unmatched to any gene: 9. CDR3 length equals 14 residues. DNA of the CDR3: TGCGCCAGCAGCGTAGGGGGCGTAAAGACTGAAGCTTTCTTT. Residues: CASSVGGVKTEAFF.

V is TRBV20-1 and J is TRBJ2-7; possibly TRBD2 for D (6 bases). The CDR3 is made up of 15 amino acids. CDR1 is DFQATT and CDR2 is SNEGSKA in the germline V gene (reference sequence). Trimming shortened V by 3 bases and J by 2 bases, and 17 bases separated the two germline ends. The CDR3 region is CSASGFGGPPYEQYF. The CDR3 DNA reads as TGCAGTGCTAGTGGGTTCGGGGGTCCCCCCTACGAGCAGTACTTC.

In DNA form, the CDR3 reads TGCGCCAGCAGCTTAAAGGGGGATTCACCCCTCCACTTT. Translated, it gives CASSLKGDSPLHF. J is TRBJ1-6 and V is TRBV5-1; weak D call: TRBD1 (6 bases). The CDR3 is 13 residues long. Trimming shortened V by 2 bases and J by 8 bases, and 8 bases separated the two germline ends. Per the germline V gene, CDR1 is SGHRS and CDR2 is YFSETQ.

The chain couples TRBV29-1 to TRBJ2-3; TRBD1 matches at 8 bases. The CDR3 contains 14 residues. CDR1 is SQVTM and CDR2 is ANQGSEA in the germline V gene. J gave up 4 bases and V 1 base, and 4 bases lay outside the gene matches. CDR3 region: CSVEGTGHPDTQYF. In DNA form, the CDR3 reads TGCAGCGTTGAAGGGACAGGGCACCCAGATACGCAGTATTTT.

This clone was observed a single time. The J gene is TRBJ2-3, the V gene TRBV5-1, with 7 bases matching TRBD2. This CDR3 is built from 15 residues. V dropped 4 bases and J dropped 2; count of bases not matched to a gene: 7. Germline CDR1 reads SGHRS; CDR2 reads YFSETQ. The DNA for the CDR3 is TGCGCCAGCAGCGCGGGGGACCGCGACACAGATACGCAGTATTTT. It yields the protein CASSAGDRDTDTQYF.

V usage is TRBV24-1 and J usage is TRBJ2-7; tentative D call: TRBD2 (6 bases). The CDR3 is 13 amino acids. Germline CDR1 and CDR2: KGHDR and SFDVKD. V was cut by 5 bases and J by 7 bases, with 14 bases left in between. Written as DNA, the CDR3 is TGTGCCACCAGTGGTGACGGGGCGGGGGAGCAGTACTTC. The encoded protein is CATSGDGAGEQYF.

The rearrangement uses TRBV20-1 and TRBJ1-2; D call uncertain. The CDR3 has 11 residues. Per germline, CDR1 DFQATT and CDR2 SNEGSKA (reference sequence). Trimming stripped 7 bases from V and 5 bases from J, with 11 bases between. CDR3: CSVWRDYGYTF. CDR3 sequence (DNA): TGCAGTGTGTGGAGGGATTATGGCTACACCTTC.

This sequence joins TRBV5-4 and TRBJ1-1; D is ambiguous. Germline V gene lookup returns CDR1 SGHNT and CDR2 YYREEE (reference sequence). The V gene lost 1 base and the J gene lost 0 bases, with 10 bases spanning the gap. There are 15 residues in the CDR3. CDR3 nucleotide sequence: TGTGCCAGCAGCTTGTCTTGGCAGTTGAACACTGAAGCTTTCTTT. Amino acids: CASSLSWQLNTEAFF.

This chain joins TRBV19 and TRBJ1-5; D gene ambiguous. The length of the CDR3 is 13 residues. V lost 8 bases and J lost 6, with 14 bases in between. Germline V gene lookup returns CDR1 LNHDA and CDR2 SQIVND (reference sequence). The CDR3 nucleotides are TGTGCCAGTTCCCCCGGCGGAGCTCAGCCCCAGCATTTT. Protein product: CASSPGGAQPQHF.

J is TRBJ1-4 and V is TRBV5-1; weak D call: TRBD1 (5 bases). Germline V CDR1 and CDR2: SGHRS, YFSETQ. The CDR3 runs 11 residues. CDR3: CGRRGGEKLFF. CDR3 coding DNA: TGCGGGAGAAGGGGAGGGGAAAAACTGTTTTTT.

In its sample, this clone was seen once. J is TRBJ1-2 and V is TRBV9, with unresolved D. Per the germline V gene, CDR1 is SGDLS and CDR2 is YYNGEE. Trimming cost V 3 bases and J 8 bases, with 8 bases left between them. The CDR3 is 11 residues long. CDR3 in amino acids: CASSAQNGYTF. DNA for the CDR3: TGTGCCAGCAGCGCCCAGAACGGCTACACCTTC.

The chain links TRBV5-4 to TRBJ1-2; TRBD1 aligns across 7 bases. Looked up from germline, CDR1 is SGHNT and CDR2 is YYREEE (reference sequence). J was trimmed by 7 bases and V by 1 base; bases with no gene match: 16. The CDR3 loop spans 17 amino acids. CDR3 region: CASSLKVQGRGEVGYTF. CDR3 nucleotides: TGTGCCAGCAGCTTGAAGGTTCAGGGCAGGGGGGAAGTTGGCTACACCTTC.

The V call is TRBV15, the J call TRBJ2-7; a weak D match, TRBD2 (5 bases). V shed 1 base and J shed 7 bases, with 11 bases lying between them. Per germline, CDR1 LNHNV and CDR2 YYDKDF (reference sequence). The CDR3 is made up of 13 amino acids. CDR3 nucleotides: TGTGCCACCAGCAGAGGAGCCCCGGGGGAGCAGTACTTC. It specifies CATSRGAPGEQYF. Filled out from reference TRBV15 and TRBJ2-7, the complete variable domain reads DAMVIQNPRYQVTQFGKPVTLSCSQTLNHNVMYWYQQKSSQAPKLLFHYYDKDFNNEADTPDNFQSRRPNTSFCFLDIRSPGLGDTAMYLCATSRGAPGEQYFGPGTRLTVT.

This rearrangement joins TRBV30 to TRBJ1-2, with D possibly being TRBD1 (5 bases). Germline assignment: CDR1 GTSNPN and CDR2 SVGIG (reference sequence). Trimming shortened V by 2 bases and J by 1 base, and 8 bases separated the two germline ends. The length of the CDR3 is 13 residues. The CDR3 region has the DNA TGTGCCTGGAGTTACAGGTTTAACTATGGCTACACCTTC. Its translation: CAWSYRFNYGYTF.

The rearrangement uses TRBV6-5 and TRBJ2-7, with a possible D match to TRBD1 (5 bases). The CDR3 has 14 amino acids. CDR1 and CDR2 from the germline V gene are MNHEY and SVGAGI. Trimming took 2 bases from V and 2 from J, leaving 10 bases between them. CDR3 protein: CASSYRGGPYEQYF. CDR3 bases: TGTGCCAGCAGTTACAGGGGTGGACCCTACGAGCAGTACTTC.

The chain is built from TRBV2 and TRBJ2-3; a weak D match, TRBD2 (5 bases). Trimming shortened V by 9 bases and J by 0 bases, and 13 bases separated the two germline ends. CDR1 SNHLY and CDR2 FYNNEI come from the germline V gene. The length of the CDR3 is 14 residues. CDR3 in DNA: TGTGCCAGTGGCGGGCGGGTTAGCACAGATACGCAGTATTTT. It is translated as CASGGRVSTDTQYF. Full variable domain (missing parts from reference TRBV2 and TRBJ2-3): EPEVTQTPSHQVTQMGQEVILRCVPISNHLYFYWYRQILGQKVEFLVSFYNNEISEKSEIFDDQFSVERPDGSNFTLKIRSTKLEDSAMYFCASGGRVSTDTQYFGPGTRLTVL.

The chain carries TRBV29-1 and TRBJ2-5; 11 bases match TRBD2. V lost 6 bases to trimming and J lost 5 bases; unmatched junction nucleotides: 5. CDR3 length equals 13 residues. In germline, CDR1 is SQVTM, CDR2 ANQGSEA. The DNA of the CDR3 is TGCAGCGTGGATAGCGGGGGGGCCGAGACCCAGTACTTC. It is translated as CSVDSGGAETQYF.

The rearrangement joins TRBV21-1 to TRBJ2-7; whether TRBD1, the table's D call, matches the DNA was not checked. TRBV21-1 is annotated as a pseudogene. CDR3 length: 15 amino acids. For the CDR3, the DNA is TGTGCCAGCAGCAAAGGTGAAGGGGAACCCTACGAGCAGTACTTC. Its protein is CASSKGEGEPYEQYF.

This rearrangement joins TRBV7-9 to TRBJ2-3; TRBD2 agrees at 15 bases. The trim removed 5 bases at V and 3 bases at J, leaving 6 bases unmatched. Germline V CDR1 and CDR2: SEHNR, FQNEAQ (reference sequence). The CDR3 totals 17 residues. Written as DNA, the CDR3 is TGTGCCAGCAGCCAAGGGACTAGCGGGGGGAGGACAGATACGCAGTATTTT. The encoded protein is CASSQGTSGGRTDTQYF.

The chain is built from TRBV18 and TRBJ1-1; D gene ambiguous. The germline CDR1 and CDR2 sequences are KGHSH and LQKENI. V was trimmed by 3 bases and J by 1 base, leaving 9 bases between them. CDR3 length: 14 amino acids. In DNA form, the CDR3 reads TGTGCCAGCTCACCGAGGCGTGGGAACACTGAAGCTTTCTTT. Protein: CASSPRRGNTEAFF.

The chain carries TRBV19 and TRBJ1-3; D ambiguous. Germline lookup yields CDR1 LNHDA and CDR2 SQIVND (reference sequence). The ends were cut back, 5 bases at V and 0 bases at J, with 11 bases in the middle. The CDR3 spans 15 residues. The CDR3 DNA follows: TGTGCCAGTAGTTTTCCGGGTAGCTCTGGAAACACCATATATTTT. The encoded protein is CASSFPGSSGNTIYF.

This chain connects TRBV12-5 to TRBJ2-7, with TRBD1 identical over 11 bases. The CDR3 sequence is 18 residues long. Germline loops: CDR1 LGHNT, CDR2 FRNRAP. The trim removed 0 bases at V and 4 bases at J, leaving 11 bases unmatched. The CDR3 reads CASGLVLVGGQGAYEQYF. The CDR3 DNA reads as TGTGCTAGTGGTTTGGTATTAGTGGGCGGACAGGGGGCTTACGAGCAGTACTTC.

This CDR3 is CASSVLTGSSYEQYF. The DNA for the CDR3 is TGTGCCAGCAGCGTGTTGACAGGTAGCTCCTACGAGCAGTACTTC. The V and J genes are TRBV3-1 (or the pseudogene TRBV3-2) and TRBJ2-7; a weak D match, TRBD1 (6 bases). The CDR3 consists of 15 residues. Germline V gives CDR1 LGHDT, CDR2 YNNKEL (reference sequence). The V and J ends lost 5 bases and 0 bases respectively, with 14 bases between them.

This chain uses TRBV6-5 with TRBJ1-2, with 8 nucleotides matching TRBD1. Per germline, CDR1 MNHEY and CDR2 SVGAGI. V shed 6 bases and J 3 bases; nucleotides not matched to a gene: 0. The CDR3 covers 12 residues. The CDR3 nucleotides read TGTGCCAGCAGGACAGGGGACTATGGCTACACCTTC. Translation gives CASRTGDYGYTF.

The gene calls are TRBV2 and TRBJ1-6; 8 bases fit TRBD1. Trimming removed 3 bases from V and 10 bases from J; junction bases left unmatched: 8. The CDR3 runs to 15 residues. Germline V gene sequence: CDR1 SNHLY, CDR2 FYNNEI. The CDR3 DNA sequence: TGTGCCAGCAGTGATAGGCGGACAGGGAACTCACCCCTCCACTTT. It codes for CASSDRRTGNSPLHF.

On this clone: The sample has other DNA sequences that encode this CDR3 too. The V call is TRBV5-1, the J call TRBJ2-1; D remains unclear. Germline V gene sequence: CDR1 SGHRS, CDR2 YFSETQ. Trimming took off 0 bases at V and 2 bases at J, with 6 bases between the two ends. This CDR3 comprises 14 residues. The CDR3 DNA sequence: TGCGCCAGCAGCTTGGACAGAGCCTACAATGAGCAGTTCTTC. This sequence encodes CASSLDRAYNEQFF.

V gene TRBV7-8 combines with J gene TRBJ1-5; 9 bases are a match to TRBD1. J lost 6 bases, V lost 3 bases, and 6 bases had no gene match. The germline gives CDR1 SGHVS, CDR2 FQNEAQ. The CDR3 totals 15 residues. CDR3 DNA sequence: TGTGCCAGCAGCTTTAACAGGGGGCGCGTTCAGCCCCAGCATTTT. It specifies CASSFNRGRVQPQHF.